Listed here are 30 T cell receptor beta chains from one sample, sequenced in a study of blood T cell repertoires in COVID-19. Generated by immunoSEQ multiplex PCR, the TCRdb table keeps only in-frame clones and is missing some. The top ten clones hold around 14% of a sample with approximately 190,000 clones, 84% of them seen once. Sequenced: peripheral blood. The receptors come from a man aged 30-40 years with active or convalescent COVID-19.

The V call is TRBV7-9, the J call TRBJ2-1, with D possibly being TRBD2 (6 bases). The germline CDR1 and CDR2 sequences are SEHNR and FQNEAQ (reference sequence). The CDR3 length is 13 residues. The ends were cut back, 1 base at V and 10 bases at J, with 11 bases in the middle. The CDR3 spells CASSLDRAGEQFF. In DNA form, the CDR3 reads TGTGCCAGCAGCTTAGACCGCGCGGGAGAGCAGTTCTTC.

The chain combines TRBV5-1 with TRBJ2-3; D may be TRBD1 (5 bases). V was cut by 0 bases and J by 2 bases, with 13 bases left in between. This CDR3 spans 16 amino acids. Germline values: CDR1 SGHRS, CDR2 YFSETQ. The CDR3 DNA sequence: TGCGCCAGCAGCTTGGGACAGAACGGGCACACAGATACGCAGTATTTT. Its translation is CASSLGQNGHTDTQYF.

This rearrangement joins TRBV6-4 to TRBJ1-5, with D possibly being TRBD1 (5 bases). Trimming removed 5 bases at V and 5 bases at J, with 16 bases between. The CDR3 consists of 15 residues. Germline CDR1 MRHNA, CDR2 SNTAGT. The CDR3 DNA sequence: TGTGCCAGCAGTTATCCGGGGGGGATAGATCAGCCCCAGCATTTT. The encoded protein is CASSYPGGIDQPQHF.

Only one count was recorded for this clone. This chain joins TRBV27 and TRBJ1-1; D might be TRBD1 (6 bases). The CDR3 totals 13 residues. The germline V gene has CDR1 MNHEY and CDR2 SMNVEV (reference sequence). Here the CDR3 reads CATLEGGSTEAFF. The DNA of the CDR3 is TGTGCTACGTTGGAGGGGGGGAGCACTGAAGCTTTCTTT.

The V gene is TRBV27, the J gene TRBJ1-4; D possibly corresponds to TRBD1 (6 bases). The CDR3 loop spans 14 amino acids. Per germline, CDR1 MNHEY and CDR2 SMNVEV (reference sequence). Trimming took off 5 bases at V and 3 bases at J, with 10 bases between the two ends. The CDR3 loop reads CASSQGLANEKLFF. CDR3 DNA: TGTGCCAGCAGTCAGGGGTTGGCTAATGAAAAACTGTTTTTT.

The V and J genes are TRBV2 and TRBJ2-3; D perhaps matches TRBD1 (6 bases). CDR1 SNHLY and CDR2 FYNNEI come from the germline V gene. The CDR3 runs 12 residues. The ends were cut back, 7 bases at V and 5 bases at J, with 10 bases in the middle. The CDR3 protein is CASTGARDTQYF. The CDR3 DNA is TGTGCCAGCACAGGGGCCCGAGATACGCAGTATTTT.

CDR3 bases: TGTGCCAGCAGTTTCGGGACAGGGAGTAATCAGCCCCAGCATTTT. Protein product: CASSFGTGSNQPQHF. The rearrangement links TRBV27 to TRBJ1-5; TRBD1 aligns across 9 bases. Germline V gene sequence: CDR1 MNHEY, CDR2 SMNVEV (reference sequence). This CDR3 has 15 amino acids. V dropped 3 bases and J dropped 4; count of bases not matched to a gene: 4.

The CDR3 region is CASSGQSSTDTQYF. The CDR3 coding sequence is TGCGCCAGCAGCGGACAGTCGAGCACAGATACGCAGTATTTT. The chain links TRBV5-1 to TRBJ2-3; perhaps TRBD1 as D (6 bases). V dropped 4 bases and J dropped 0 bases, with 9 bases sitting between them. The CDR3 extends over 14 amino acids. The V gene's germline CDR1 is SGHRS and CDR2 YFSETQ. The entire variable domain, with the rest obtained from reference TRBV5-1 and TRBJ2-3, is as follows: KAGVTQTPRYLIKTRGQQVTLSCSPISGHRSVSWYQQTPGQGLQFLFEYFSETQRNKGNFPGRFSGRQFSNSRSEMNVSTLELGDSALYLCASSGQSSTDTQYFGPGTRLTVL.

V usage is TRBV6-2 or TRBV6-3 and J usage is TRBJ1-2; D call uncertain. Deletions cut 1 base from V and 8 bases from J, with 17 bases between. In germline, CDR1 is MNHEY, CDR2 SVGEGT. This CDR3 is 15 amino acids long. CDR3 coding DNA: TGTGCCAGCAGTTACTATATTGGGCAGCCTCTAGGCTACACCTTC. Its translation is CASSYYIGQPLGYTF.

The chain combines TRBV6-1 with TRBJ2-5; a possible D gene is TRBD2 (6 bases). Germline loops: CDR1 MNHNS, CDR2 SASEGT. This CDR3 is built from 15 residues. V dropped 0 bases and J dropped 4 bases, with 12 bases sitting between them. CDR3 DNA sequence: TGTGCCAGCAGTGAAGCGCCGGGGACTGGAGAGACCCAGTACTTC. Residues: CASSEAPGTGETQYF.

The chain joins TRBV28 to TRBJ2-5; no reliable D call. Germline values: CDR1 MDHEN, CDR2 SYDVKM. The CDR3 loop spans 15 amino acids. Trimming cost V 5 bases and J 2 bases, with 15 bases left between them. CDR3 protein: CASSPAVGLQETQYF. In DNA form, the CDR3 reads TGTGCCAGCAGTCCCGCGGTCGGTTTACAAGAGACCCAGTACTTC.

The CDR3 DNA follows: TGTGCCAGCAGCTCCCTGGGTCTCGGGACAGTTGAAAAACTGTTTTTT. Its translation is CASSSLGLGTVEKLFF. This sequence joins TRBV3-1 (or the pseudogene TRBV3-2) and TRBJ1-4, with 7 bases identical to TRBD1. Unmatched junction bases numbered 13, after V lost 5 bases and J lost 7 bases. Germline V gene sequence: CDR1 LGHDT, CDR2 YNNKEL (reference sequence). The CDR3 runs 16 residues.

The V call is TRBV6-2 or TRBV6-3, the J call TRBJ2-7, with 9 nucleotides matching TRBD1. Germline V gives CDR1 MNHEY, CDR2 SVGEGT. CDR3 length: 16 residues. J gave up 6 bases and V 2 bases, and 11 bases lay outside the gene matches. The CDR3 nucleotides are TGTGCCAGCAGTTACACGGGGACAGGGCCGGGCTTCGAGCAGTACTTC. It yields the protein CASSYTGTGPGFEQYF.

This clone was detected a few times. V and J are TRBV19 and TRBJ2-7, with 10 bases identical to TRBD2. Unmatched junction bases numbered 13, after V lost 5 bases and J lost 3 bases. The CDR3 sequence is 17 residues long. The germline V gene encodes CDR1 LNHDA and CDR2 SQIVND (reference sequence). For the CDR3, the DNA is TGTGCCAGTAGTCCGCTGGGGAGCGGGAGGGGAGGCTACGAGCAGTACTTC. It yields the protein CASSPLGSGRGGYEQYF. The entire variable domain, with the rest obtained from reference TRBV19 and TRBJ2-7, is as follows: DGGITQSPKYLFRKEGQNVTLSCEQNLNHDAMYWYRQDPGQGLRLIYYSQIVNDFQKGDIAEGYSVSREKKESFPLTVTSAQKNPTAFYLCASSPLGSGRGGYEQYFGPGTRLTVT.

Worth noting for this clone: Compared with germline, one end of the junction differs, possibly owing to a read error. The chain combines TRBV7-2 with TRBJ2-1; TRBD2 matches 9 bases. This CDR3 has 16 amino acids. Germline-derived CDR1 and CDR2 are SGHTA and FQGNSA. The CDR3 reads CASSLGAGTSYYEQFF. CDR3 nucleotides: TGTGCCAGCAGCTTAGGGGCCGGGACTAGCTACTATGAGCAGTTCTTC. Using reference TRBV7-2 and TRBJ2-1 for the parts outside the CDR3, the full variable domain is GAGVSQSPSNKVTEKGKDVELRCDPISGHTALYWYRQSLGQGLEFLIYFQGNSAPDKSGLPSDRFSAERTGGSVSTLTIQRTQQEDSAVYLCASSLGAGTSYYEQFFGPGTRLTVL.

The CDR3 nucleotides read TGTGCCAGCTCCCTGGGACTAGCCGGGACCCAGTACTTC. It encodes CASSLGLAGTQYF. This chain uses TRBV12-3 or TRBV12-4 with TRBJ2-7, with 9 bases lining up with TRBD2. The J call may be mistaken, given a closer DNA end match to TRBJ2-5. The CDR3 is 13 residues long.

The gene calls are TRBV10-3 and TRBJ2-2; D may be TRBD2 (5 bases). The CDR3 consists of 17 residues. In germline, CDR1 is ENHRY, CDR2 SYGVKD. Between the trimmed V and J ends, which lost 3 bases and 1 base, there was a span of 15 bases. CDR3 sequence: CAISEFGVRGNTGELFF. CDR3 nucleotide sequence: TGTGCCATCAGTGAATTCGGGGTTCGTGGGAACACCGGGGAGCTGTTTTTT.

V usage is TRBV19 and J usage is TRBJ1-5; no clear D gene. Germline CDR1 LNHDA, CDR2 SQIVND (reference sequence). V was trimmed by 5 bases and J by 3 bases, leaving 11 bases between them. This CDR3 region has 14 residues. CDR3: CASSRVRINQPQHF. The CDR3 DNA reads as TGTGCCAGTAGTCGTGTCAGAATCAATCAGCCCCAGCATTTT.

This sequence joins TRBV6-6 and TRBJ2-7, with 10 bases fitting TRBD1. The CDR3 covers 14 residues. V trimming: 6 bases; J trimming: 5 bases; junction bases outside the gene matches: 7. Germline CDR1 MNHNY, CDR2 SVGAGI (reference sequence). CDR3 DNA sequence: TGTGCCAGCAGGAAGGGGACAGGGGTCAACGAGCAGTACTTC. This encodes CASRKGTGVNEQYF.

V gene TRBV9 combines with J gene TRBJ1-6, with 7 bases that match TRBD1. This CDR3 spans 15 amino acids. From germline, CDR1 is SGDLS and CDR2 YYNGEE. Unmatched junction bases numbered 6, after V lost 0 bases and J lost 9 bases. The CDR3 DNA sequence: TGTGCCAGCAGCGTAGAGGGGGCTCGTAGTTCACCCCTCCACTTT. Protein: CASSVEGARSSPLHF.

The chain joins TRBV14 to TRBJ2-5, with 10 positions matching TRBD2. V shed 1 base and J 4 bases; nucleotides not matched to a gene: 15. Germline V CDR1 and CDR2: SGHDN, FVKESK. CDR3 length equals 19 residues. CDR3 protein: CASSQVVGASGRRGETQYF. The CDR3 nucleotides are TGTGCCAGCAGCCAAGTGGTCGGGGCTAGCGGGAGAAGGGGAGAGACCCAGTACTTC.

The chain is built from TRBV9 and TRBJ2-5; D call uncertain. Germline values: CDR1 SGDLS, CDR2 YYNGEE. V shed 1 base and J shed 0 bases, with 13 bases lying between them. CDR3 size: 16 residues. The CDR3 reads CASSVLGIQYQETQYF. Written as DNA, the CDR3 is TGTGCCAGCAGCGTACTAGGTATTCAGTACCAAGAGACCCAGTACTTC. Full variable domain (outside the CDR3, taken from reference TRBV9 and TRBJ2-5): DSGVTQTPKHLITATGQRVTLRCSPRSGDLSVYWYQQSLDQGLQFLIQYYNGEERAKGNILERFSAQQFPDLHSELNLSSLELGDSALYFCASSVLGIQYQETQYFGPGTRLLVL.

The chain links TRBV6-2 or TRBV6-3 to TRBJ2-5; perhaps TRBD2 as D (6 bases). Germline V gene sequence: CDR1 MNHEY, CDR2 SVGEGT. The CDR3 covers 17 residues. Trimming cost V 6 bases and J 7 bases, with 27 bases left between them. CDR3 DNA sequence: TGTGCCAGCAGCTATTCGAAAACGGGACTGATCGCCGGGACCCAGTACTTC. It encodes CASSYSKTGLIAGTQYF.

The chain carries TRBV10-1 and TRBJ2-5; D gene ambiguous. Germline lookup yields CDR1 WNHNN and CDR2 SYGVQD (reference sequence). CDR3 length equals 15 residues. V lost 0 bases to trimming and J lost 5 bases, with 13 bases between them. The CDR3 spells CASSESTRPGETQYF. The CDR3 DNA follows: TGCGCCAGCAGTGAGTCGACCAGGCCTGGGGAGACCCAGTACTTC.

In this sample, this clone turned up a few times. CDR3 sequence (DNA): TGTGCCAGCAGCCCGATAGCGGGAGTGGATACGCAGTATTTT. Encoded protein: CASSPIAGVDTQYF. The rearrangement links TRBV7-2 to TRBJ2-3, with 9 nucleotides matching TRBD2. The CDR3 length is 14 residues. Germline values: CDR1 SGHTA, CDR2 FQGNSA. The trim removed 5 bases at V and 6 bases at J, leaving 6 bases unmatched.

The CDR3 DNA reads TGTGCCAGTAGCCCGGACAGGGTATCTTTAGGAAACACCATATATTTT. The encoded protein is CASSPDRVSLGNTIYF. The V and J genes are TRBV19 and TRBJ1-3; 8 bases fit TRBD1. V lost 6 bases and J lost 4; bases outside the gene matches: 11. This CDR3 spans 16 amino acids. The germline V gene encodes CDR1 LNHDA and CDR2 SQIVND (reference sequence).

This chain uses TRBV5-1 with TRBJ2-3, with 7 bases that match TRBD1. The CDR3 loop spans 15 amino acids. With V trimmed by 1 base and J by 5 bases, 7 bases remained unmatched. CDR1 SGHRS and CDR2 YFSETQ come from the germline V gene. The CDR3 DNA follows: TGCGCCAGCAGCTTGCGTCAGGGGGAAGTAGATACGCAGTATTTT. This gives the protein CASSLRQGEVDTQYF.

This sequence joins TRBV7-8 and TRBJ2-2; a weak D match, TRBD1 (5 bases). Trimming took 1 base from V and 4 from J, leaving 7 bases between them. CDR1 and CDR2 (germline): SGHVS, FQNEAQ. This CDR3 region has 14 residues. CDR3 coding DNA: TGTGCCAGCAGCTTAGGACAGACCACCGGGGAGCTGTTTTTT. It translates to CASSLGQTTGELFF.

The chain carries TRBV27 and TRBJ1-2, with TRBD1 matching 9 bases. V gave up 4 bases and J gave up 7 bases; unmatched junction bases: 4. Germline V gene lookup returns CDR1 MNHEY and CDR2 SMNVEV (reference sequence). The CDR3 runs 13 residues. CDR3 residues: CASSSGQGFGYTF. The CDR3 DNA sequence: TGTGCCAGCAGTTCCGGACAGGGGTTTGGCTACACCTTC.

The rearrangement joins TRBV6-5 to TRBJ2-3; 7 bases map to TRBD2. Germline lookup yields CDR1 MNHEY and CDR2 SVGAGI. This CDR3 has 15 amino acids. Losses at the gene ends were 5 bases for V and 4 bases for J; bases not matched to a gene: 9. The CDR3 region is CASSNPAGSADTQYF. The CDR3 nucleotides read TGTGCCAGCAGTAACCCAGCGGGGTCAGCAGATACGCAGTATTTT.